Here is one T cell receptor (beta chain) with its context. Its cognate antigen has yet to be identified. No much larger clone exists at a distance of one base, and base qualities are not known. This sample was taken from a study of early T cells in non-severe SARS-CoV-2 infection (dated by TCRdb to about 2021). Turning to the overall study: TCR sequencing used bulk RNA from unsorted whole blood, so alpha and beta chains could not be paired.

A case-control design nested within a healthcare worker cohort in London, UK, was used, with weekly nasopharyngeal swab PCR tests and blood sampling performed. Healthcare workers were recruited during the week of the UK lockdown, between 23 and 31 March 2020, and followed weekly for up to roughly 15 weeks. The research as a whole found: VDJdb matching was skewed toward anti-spike CD8 responses and likely underestimated virus-specific expansions, missing private and CD4 specificities.

Libraries were made using 5' RACE. TCRdb shows the sequencer as NextSeq 500. In the TCR library protocol, unique molecular identifiers were attached to individual cDNA molecules to correct for PCR bias and sequencing error. Both TCR alpha and beta chains were sequenced, and tight co-correlation was observed between alpha and beta sequence abundances in each sample. Under the source paper's analysis protocol: Decombinator V4 was used to annotate the V gene, J gene and CDR3 of the TCR sequences. TCRs were defined as expanded if a significant change between any two time points was detected under a Poisson model with p below 0.0001. TCR abundances were normalised to the total number of TCRs sequenced in each sample and reported as counts per million. VDJdb, accessed 1 November 2021, was searched for CMV, EBV and SARS-CoV-2 annotated TCRs, with TCRs annotated for multiple antigens excluded. TCRdb applied fastp at Q25 and MiXCR to the public reads, then kept only in-frame beta chains. Under each unique CDR3 protein, matching rows form one entry showing the most common genes and DNA. None of the V and J calls come from the authors' own analysis; TCRdb made them. Present in this sample are some 87,000 distinct CDR3 sequences, 9.5% to 15% of which were seen just once. The ten largest clones add up to around 1.2% of the sample.

Material: whole blood. The receptor's source is an adult who was a healthcare worker with PCR-confirmed SARS-CoV-2 infection or an uninfected control (not recorded which).

The CDR3 corresponds to CASSGRHLYEQYF. The nucleotide sequence reads as follows: TGTGCCAGCAGCGGAAGACACCTCTACGAGCAGTACTTC. Recombination linked TRBV14 to TRBJ2-7; no D segment can be confidently identified. V and J lose 5 bases and 3 bases, and a span of 11 bases separates them. The germline V gene encodes CDR1 SGHDN and CDR2 FVKESK. The CDR3 spans 13 residues, from the cysteine through the phenylalanine. The retained sequence is limited to the CDR3, 39 bases, with the frame set at the first base.